Here is one T cell receptor beta chain with its context. The data stem from a study of blood T cell repertoires in COVID-19. The overall study: Nucleic acid was either cDNA or gDNA, and it came from T cells, B-cell-depleted T cells, or PBMCs.

In the authors' workflow: Reference gene primer amplification in the assay estimated nucleated cell counts. Produced via immunoSEQ multiplex PCR; TCRdb's table is partial and in-frame only. The D gene and trimming were derived from the DNA, and the V and J assignments and clone size from that table. Of 95,000 to 120,000 clones listed, approximately 81% are singletons. Sequencing was performed on peripheral blood. The sequence was obtained from a human donor in a cohort sampled during active COVID-19.

Here the CDR3 reads CAWSSPLGYTF. DNA of the CDR3: TGTGCCTGGAGCTCCCCCCTTGGCTACACCTTC. The rearrangement joins TRBV30 to TRBJ1-2; D not certain. Per the germline V gene, CDR1 is GTSNPN and CDR2 is SVGIG (reference sequence). The V end lost 3 bases, the J end lost 7 bases, and 9 bases lay between the germline ends. This CDR3 region has 11 residues.